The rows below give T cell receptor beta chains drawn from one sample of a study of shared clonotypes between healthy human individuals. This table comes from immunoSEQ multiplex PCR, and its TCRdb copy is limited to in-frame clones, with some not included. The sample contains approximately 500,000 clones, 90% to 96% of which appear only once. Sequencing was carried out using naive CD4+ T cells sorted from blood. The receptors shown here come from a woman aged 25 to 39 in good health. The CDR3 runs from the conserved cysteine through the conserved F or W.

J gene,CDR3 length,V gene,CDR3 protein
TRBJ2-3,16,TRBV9,CASSVGPGRSTDTQYF
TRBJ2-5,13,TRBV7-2,CASSFFTQETQYF
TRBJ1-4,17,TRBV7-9,CASSLARDRAFNEKLFF
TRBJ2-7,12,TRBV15,CATSRDTYEQYF
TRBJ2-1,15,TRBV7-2,CASSLGPTPYNEQFF
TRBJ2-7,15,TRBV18,CASSPTTGGPYEQYF
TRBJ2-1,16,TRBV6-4,CASSDGAGAGYNEQFF
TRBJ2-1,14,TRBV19,CASSVHRGREEQFF
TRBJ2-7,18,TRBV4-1,CASSQGPGGGHPTRKQYF
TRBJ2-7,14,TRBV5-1,CASSLLRPYYEQYF
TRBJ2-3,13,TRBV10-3,CAISRVSTDTQYF
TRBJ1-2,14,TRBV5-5,CASSLPGVNYGYTF
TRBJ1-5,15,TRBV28,CASSSAGTGTQPQHF
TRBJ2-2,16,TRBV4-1,CASSQENLAGVGELFF
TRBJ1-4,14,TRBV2,CASSVHATNEKLFF
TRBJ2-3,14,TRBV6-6,CASGVGQGPDTQYF
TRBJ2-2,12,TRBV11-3,CASRGHTGELFF
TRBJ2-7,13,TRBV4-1,CASSQVEVYEQYF
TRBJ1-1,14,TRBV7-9,CASSFPRENTEAFF
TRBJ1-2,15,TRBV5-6,CASSRDSSWGYGYTF
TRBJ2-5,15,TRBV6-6,CASSYSGVSRETQYF
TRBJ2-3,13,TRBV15,CATSRGQGIEQYF
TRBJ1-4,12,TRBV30,CARRDRREKLFF
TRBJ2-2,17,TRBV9,CASSVGTGGILSGELFF
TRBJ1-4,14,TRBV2,CASGTGLRNEKLFF
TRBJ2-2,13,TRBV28,CASSLIVPGELFF
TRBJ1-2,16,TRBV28,CASSLSELRGRSGYTF
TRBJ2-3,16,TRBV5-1,CASRRTSGSGADTQYF
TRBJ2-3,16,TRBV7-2,CASSLGLAGPTDTQYF
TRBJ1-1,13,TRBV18,CASSSTGRTEAFF
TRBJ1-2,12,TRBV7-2,CASSRQGPGYTF
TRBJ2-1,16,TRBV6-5,CASSYSSGSSYNEQFF
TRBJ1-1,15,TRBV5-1,CASSALGQLNTEAFF
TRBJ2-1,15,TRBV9,CASSETPTRNNEQFF
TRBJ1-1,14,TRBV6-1,CASTKTGVNTEAFF
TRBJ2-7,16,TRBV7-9,CASSLAGLGEGYEQYF
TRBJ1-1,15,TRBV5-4,CASSFDRRPDTEAFF
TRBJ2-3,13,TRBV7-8,CASSLVGGDTQYF
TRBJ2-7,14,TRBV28,CASGIGQLSYEQYF
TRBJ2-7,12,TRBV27,CASSSRAHEQYF
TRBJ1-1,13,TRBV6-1,CASSEAGDTEAFF
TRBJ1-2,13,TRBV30,CAWSMTGFDGYTF
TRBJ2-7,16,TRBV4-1,CASSPQGTGGSYEQYF
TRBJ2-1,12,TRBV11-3,CASSGPANEQFF
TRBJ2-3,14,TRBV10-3,CAIRQGSSMDTQYF
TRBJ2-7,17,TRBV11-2,CASSKLAGVPYSYEQYF
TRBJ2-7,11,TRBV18,CASSPQTEQYF
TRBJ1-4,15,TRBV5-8,CASSWGQATNEKLFF
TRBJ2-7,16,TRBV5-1,CASSALSGSSINEQYF
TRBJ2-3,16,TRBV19,CASSTGLAGGADTQYF
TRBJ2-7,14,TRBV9,CASSEGPSPHEQYF
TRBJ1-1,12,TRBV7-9,CASSQTLKGAFF
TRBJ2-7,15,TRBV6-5,CASSPTLARGDEQYF
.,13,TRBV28,CASSAYRDYEQYF
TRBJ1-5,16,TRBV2,CASTPGGYYSNQPQHF
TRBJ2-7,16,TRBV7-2,CASSQGRLANGYEQYF
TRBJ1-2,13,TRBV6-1,CASSEVANYGYTF
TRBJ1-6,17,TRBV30,CAWSPLGLGQGNSPLHF
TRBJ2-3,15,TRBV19,CASSIQAGGADTQYF
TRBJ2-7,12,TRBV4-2,CASSQDGGSQYF